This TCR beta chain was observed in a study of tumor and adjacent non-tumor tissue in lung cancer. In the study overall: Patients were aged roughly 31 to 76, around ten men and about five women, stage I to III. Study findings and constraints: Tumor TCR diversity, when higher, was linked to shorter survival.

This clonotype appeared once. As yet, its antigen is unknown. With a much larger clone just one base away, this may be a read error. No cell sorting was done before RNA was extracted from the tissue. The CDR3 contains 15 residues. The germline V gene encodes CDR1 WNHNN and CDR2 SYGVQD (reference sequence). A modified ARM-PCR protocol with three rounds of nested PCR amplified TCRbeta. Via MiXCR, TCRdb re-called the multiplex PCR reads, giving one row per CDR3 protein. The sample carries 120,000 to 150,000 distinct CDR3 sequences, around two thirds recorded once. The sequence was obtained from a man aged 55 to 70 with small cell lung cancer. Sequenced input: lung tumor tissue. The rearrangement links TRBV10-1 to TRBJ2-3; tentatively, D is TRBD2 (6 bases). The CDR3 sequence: CANSQAGLPTDTQYF. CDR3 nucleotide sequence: TGCGCCAACAGTCAGGCGGGACTCCCGACAGATACGCAGTATTTT.